Reported below is one T cell receptor beta chain. This CDR3 has 17 amino acids. CDR1 and CDR2 from the germline V gene are SEHNR and FQNEAQ (reference sequence). Trimming left V 9 bases short and J 0 bases short, with 18 bases between. The sample is drawn from a study of blood T cell repertoires in COVID-19. Turning to the study itself: Samples of COVID-19 (acute and convalescent) were obtained from the United States, Italy and Spain. The analysed material was cDNA or gDNA that came from T cells, B-cell-depleted T cells, or PBMCs.

Original methodology: Amplification from reference gene primers served as the basis for estimated nucleated cell counts. Using immunoSEQ multiplex PCR, the repertoire was profiled, and TCRdb retains in-frame clones only, with some absent. V and J calls plus clone size are reproduced from that table; the DNA served to infer D and trimming. The sample holds approximately 32,000 clones, roughly nine tenths seen once. The TCR comes from a man aged 55 to 70 with acute or convalescent COVID-19. This chain links TRBV7-9 with TRBJ1-6, with D tentatively TRBD1 (6 bases). The sample taken for sequencing was peripheral blood. This CDR3 reads CASSPDRKSSYNSPLHF. In nucleotides, the CDR3 is TGTGCCAGTAGCCCCGACAGGAAGAGCTCCTATAATTCACCCCTCCACTTT. The full variable domain, rest sourced from reference TRBV7-9 and TRBJ1-6, is DTGVSQNPRHKITKRGQNVTFRCDPISEHNRLYWYRQTLGQGPEFLTYFQNEAQLEKSRLLSDRFSAERPKGSFSTLEIQRTEQGDSAMYLCASSPDRKSSYNSPLHFGNGTRLTVT.